This T cell receptor beta chain was observed in a study of blood T cell repertoires in COVID-19. Across the study: Acute and convalescent COVID-19 specimens originated in the United States, Italy and Spain. T cells, B-cell-depleted T cells, or PBMCs provided the cDNA or gDNA that served as material.

Original processing notes: It was from reference gene primer amplification that nucleated cell counts were estimated. The table came from immunoSEQ multiplex PCR; TCRdb's copy has only in-frame clones and leaves some out. That table gives V, J and clone size, and the DNA gave D and trimming. The data hold 55,000 to 65,000 clones, with 65% to 85% observed a single time. The CDR3 is 17 residues long. V gene TRBV21-1 combines with J gene TRBJ2-4; the table's D gene call, TRBD2, was not cross checked with the DNA. TRBV21-1 is a known pseudogene. This clonotype was sampled from a man aged 60 to 69 with acute or convalescent COVID-19. The sample taken for sequencing was peripheral blood. The CDR3 DNA reads TGTGCCAGCAGCAAAGAACGAGTTAACGGGGGTGTCAACATTCAGTACTTC. Residues: CASSKERVNGGVNIQYF.